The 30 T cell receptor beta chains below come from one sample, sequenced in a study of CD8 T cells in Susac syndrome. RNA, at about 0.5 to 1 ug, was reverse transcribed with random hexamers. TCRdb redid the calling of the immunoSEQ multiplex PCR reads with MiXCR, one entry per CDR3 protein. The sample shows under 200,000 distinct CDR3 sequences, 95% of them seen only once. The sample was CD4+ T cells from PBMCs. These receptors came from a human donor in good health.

This CDR3 reads CASSLTKGGGADTQYF. The CDR3 bases are TGTGCCAGCAGCCTAACTAAGGGGGGGGGCGCGGATACGCAGTATTTT. This rearrangement joins TRBV7-2 to TRBJ2-3; D may be TRBD2 (7 bases). V was clipped by 5 bases and J by 6 bases, with 21 bases between them. Germline V gene lookup returns CDR1 SGHTA and CDR2 FQGNSA. CDR3 length: 16 amino acids.

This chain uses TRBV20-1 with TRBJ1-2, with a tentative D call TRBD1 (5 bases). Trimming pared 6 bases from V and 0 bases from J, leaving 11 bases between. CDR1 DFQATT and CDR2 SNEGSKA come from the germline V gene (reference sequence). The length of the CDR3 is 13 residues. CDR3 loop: CSATGEANYGYTF. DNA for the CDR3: TGCAGTGCCACAGGAGAAGCTAACTATGGCTACACCTTC.

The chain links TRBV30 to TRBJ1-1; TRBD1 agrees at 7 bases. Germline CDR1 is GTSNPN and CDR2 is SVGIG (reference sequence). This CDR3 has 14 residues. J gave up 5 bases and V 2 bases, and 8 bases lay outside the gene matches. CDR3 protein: CAWSTLRGGTEAFF. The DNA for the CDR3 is TGTGCCTGGAGTACTCTCAGGGGGGGGACTGAAGCTTTCTTT.

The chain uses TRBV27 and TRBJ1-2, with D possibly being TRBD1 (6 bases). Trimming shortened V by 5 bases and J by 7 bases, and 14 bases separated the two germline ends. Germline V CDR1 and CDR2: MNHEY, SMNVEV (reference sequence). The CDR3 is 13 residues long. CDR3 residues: CASSQRGGIGYTF. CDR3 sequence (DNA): TGTGCCAGCAGTCAACGAGGGGGGATTGGCTACACCTTC.

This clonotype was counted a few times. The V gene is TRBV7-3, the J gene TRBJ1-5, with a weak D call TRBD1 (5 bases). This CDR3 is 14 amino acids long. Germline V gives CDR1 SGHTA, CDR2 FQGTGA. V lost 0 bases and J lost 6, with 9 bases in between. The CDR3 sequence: CASSLTGGGQPQHF. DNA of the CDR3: TGTGCCAGCAGCTTAACGGGCGGGGGTCAGCCCCAGCATTTT. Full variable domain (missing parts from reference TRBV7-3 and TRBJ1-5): GAGVSQTPSNKVTEKGKYVELRCDPISGHTALYWYRQSLGQGPEFLIYFQGTGAADDSGLPNDRFFAVRPEGSVSTLKIQRTERGDSAVYLCASSLTGGGQPQHFGDGTRLSIL.

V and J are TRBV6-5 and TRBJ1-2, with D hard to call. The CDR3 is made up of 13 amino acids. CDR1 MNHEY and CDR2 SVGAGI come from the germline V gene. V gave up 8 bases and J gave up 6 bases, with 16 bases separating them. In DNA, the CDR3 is TGTGCCAGCTGCCGGGCCGGAGGAGATGGCTACACCTTC. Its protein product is CASCRAGGDGYTF.

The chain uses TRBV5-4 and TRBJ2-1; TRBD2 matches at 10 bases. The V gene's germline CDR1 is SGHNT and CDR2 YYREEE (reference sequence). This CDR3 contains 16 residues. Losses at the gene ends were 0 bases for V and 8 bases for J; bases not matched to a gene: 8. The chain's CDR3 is CASSLAGSGRGDEQFF. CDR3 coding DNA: TGTGCCAGCAGCTTGGCCGGGAGCGGGAGGGGTGATGAGCAGTTCTTC.

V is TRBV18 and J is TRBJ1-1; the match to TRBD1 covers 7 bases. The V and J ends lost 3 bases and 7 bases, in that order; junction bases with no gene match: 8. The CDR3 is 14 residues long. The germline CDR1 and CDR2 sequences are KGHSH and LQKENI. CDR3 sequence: CASSPRTGELEAFF. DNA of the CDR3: TGTGCCAGCTCACCTCGGACAGGCGAACTTGAAGCTTTCTTT. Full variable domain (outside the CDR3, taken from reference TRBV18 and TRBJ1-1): NAGVMQNPRHLVRRRGQEARLRCSPMKGHSHVYWYRQLPEEGLKFMVYLQKENIIDESGMPKERFSAEFPKEGPSILRIQQVVRGDSAAYFCASSPRTGELEAFFGQGTRLTVV.

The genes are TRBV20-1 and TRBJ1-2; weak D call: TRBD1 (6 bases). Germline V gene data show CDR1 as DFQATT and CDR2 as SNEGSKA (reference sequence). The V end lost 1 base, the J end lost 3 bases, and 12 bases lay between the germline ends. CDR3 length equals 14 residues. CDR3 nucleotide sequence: TGCAGTGCTAGAGTACTGGACAGCGACTATGGCTACACCTTC. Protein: CSARVLDSDYGYTF.

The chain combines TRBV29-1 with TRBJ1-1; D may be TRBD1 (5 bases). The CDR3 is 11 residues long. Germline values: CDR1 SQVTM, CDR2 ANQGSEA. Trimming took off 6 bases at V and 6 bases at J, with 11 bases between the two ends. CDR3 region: CSVMGGAEAFF. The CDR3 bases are TGCAGCGTGATGGGGGGGGCTGAAGCTTTCTTT. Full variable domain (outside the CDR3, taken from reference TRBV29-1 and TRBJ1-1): SAVISQKPSRDICQRGTSLTIQCQVDSQVTMMFWYRQQPGQSLTLIATANQGSEATYESGFVIDKFPISRPNLTFSTLTVSNMSPEDSSIYLCSVMGGAEAFFGQGTRLTVV.

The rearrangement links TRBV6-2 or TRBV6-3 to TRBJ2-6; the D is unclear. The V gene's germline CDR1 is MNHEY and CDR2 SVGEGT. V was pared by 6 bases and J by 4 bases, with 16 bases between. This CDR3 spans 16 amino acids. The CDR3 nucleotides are TGTGCCAGCAGAAGGGCGGCGGAATCCGGGGCCAACGTCCTGACTTTC. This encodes CASRRAAESGANVLTF.

CDR3 DNA sequence: TGCAGTGCTAGAGATCTGGGGAGATCACGGAATGAGCAGTTCTTC. Amino acids: CSARDLGRSRNEQFF. The V call is TRBV20-1, the J call TRBJ2-1; maybe TRBD2 (5 bases). V was pared by 0 bases and J by 7 bases, with 16 bases between. The CDR3 runs to 15 residues. The germline gives CDR1 DFQATT, CDR2 SNEGSKA (reference sequence).

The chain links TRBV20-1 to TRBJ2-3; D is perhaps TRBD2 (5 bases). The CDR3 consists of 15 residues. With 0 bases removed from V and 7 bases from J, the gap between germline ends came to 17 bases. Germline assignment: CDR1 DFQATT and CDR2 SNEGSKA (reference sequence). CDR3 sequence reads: CSARDRGYEGNTQYF. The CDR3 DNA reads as TGCAGTGCTAGAGATCGGGGTTACGAGGGAAATACGCAGTATTTT.

CDR3 residues: CASTPRGGRVSNTQYF. In DNA form, the CDR3 reads TGTGCCAGCACCCCAAGAGGAGGAAGAGTCTCTAATACGCAGTATTTT. V gene TRBV3-1 combines with J gene TRBJ2-3; tentative D call: TRBD2 (5 bases). The germline V and J ends were trimmed by 7 bases and 7 bases, with 24 bases remaining between them. This CDR3 has 16 amino acids. Germline loops: CDR1 LGHDT, CDR2 YNNKEL (reference sequence).

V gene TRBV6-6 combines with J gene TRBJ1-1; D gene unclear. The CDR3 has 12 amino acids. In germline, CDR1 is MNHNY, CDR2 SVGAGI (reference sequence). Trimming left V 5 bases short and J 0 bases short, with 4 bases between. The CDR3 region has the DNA TGTGCCAGCAGTCACATGAACACTGAAGCTTTCTTT. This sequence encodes CASSHMNTEAFF.

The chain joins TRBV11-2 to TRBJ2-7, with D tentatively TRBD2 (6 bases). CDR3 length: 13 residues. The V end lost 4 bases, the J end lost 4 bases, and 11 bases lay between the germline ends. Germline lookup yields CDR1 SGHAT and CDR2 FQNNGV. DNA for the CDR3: TGTGCCAGCAGCTCCATTAGCGGTTACGAGCAGTACGTC. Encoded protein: CASSSISGYEQYV.

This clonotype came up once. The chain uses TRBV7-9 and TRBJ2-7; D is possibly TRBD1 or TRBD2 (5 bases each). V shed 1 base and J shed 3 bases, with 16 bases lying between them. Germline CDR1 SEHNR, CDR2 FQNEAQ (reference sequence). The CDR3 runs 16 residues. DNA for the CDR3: TGTGCCAGCAGCTTAGGGTGGCCAGGGACCTTCTACGAGCAGTACTTC. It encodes CASSLGWPGTFYEQYF.

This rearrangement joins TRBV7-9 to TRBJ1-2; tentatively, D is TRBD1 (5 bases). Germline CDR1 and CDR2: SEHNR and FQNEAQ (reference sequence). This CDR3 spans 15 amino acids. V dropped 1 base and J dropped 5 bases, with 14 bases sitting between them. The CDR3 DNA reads TGTGCCAGCAGCTTAGGAACTTTGAGGGGTTATGGCTACACCTTC. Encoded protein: CASSLGTLRGYGYTF. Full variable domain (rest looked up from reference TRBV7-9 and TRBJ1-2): DTGVSQNPRHKITKRGQNVTFRCDPISEHNRLYWYRQTLGQGPEFLTYFQNEAQLEKSRLLSDRFSAERPKGSFSTLEIQRTEQGDSAMYLCASSLGTLRGYGYTFGSGTRLTVV.

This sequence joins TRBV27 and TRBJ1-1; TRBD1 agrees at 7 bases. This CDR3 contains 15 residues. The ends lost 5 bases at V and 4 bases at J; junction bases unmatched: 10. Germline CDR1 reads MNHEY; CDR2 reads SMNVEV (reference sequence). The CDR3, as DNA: TGTGCCAGCAGTCCAATAGGGGGCTCGGGCACTGAAGCTTTCTTT. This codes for CASSPIGGSGTEAFF.

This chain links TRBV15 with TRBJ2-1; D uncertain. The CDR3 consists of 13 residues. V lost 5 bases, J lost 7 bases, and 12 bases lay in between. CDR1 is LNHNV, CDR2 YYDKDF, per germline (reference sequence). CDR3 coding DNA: TGTGCCACCAGCTCCATGGTTCAGAATGAGCAGTTCTTC. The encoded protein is CATSSMVQNEQFF.

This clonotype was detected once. The CDR3 here is CASRGLAGLTGELFF. CDR3 nucleotides: TGTGCCAGCAGAGGACTAGCGGGACTCACCGGGGAGCTGTTTTTT. The chain couples TRBV28 to TRBJ2-2; 12 positions match TRBD2. This CDR3 contains 15 residues. Per the germline V gene, CDR1 is MDHEN and CDR2 is SYDVKM. After removal of 6 bases from V and 4 bases from J, the junction contained 3 bases not matched to a gene.

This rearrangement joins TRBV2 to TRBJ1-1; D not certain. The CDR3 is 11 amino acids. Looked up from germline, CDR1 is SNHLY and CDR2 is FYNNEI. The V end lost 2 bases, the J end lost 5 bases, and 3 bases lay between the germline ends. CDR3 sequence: CASSERTEAFF. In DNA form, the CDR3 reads TGTGCCAGCAGTGAACGGACTGAAGCTTTCTTT.

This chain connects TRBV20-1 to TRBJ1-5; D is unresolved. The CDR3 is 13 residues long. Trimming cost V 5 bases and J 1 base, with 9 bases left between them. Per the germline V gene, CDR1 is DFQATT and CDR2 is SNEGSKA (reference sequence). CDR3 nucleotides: TGCAGTGCTCGGACCCGGAGCAATCAGCCCCAGCATTTT. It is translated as CSARTRSNQPQHF.

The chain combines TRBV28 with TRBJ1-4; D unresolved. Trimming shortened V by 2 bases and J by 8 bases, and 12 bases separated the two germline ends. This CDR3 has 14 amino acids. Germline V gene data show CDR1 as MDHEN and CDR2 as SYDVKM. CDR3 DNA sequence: TGTGCCAGCAGTTTAGAGGGTGGAAACGAAAAACTGTTTTTT. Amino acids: CASSLEGGNEKLFF.

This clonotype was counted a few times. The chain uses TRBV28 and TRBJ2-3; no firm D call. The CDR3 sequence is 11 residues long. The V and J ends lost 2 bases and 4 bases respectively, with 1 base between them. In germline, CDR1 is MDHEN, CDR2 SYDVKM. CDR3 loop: CASSLPDTQYF. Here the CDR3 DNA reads TGTGCCAGCAGTTTACCAGATACGCAGTATTTT.

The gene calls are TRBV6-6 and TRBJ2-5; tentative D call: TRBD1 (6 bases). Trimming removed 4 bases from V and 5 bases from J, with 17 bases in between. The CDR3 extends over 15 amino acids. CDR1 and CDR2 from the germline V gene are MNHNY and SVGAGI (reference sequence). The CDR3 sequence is CASSSGTRNGETQYF. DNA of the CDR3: TGTGCCAGCAGTTCCGGGACACGGAACGGCGAGACCCAGTACTTC.

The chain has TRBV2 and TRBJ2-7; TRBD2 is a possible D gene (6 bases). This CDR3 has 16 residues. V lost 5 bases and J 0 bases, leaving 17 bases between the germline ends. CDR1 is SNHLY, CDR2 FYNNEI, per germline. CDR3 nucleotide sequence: TGTGCCAGCAGTTCAACAGCGGGCTCGAGCTCCTACGAGCAGTACGTC. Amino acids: CASSSTAGSSSYEQYV.

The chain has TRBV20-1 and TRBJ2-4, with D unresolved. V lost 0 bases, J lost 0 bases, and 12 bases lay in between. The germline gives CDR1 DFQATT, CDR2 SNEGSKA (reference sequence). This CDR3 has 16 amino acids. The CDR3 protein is CSARDYDGLAKNIQYF. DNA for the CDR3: TGCAGTGCTAGAGATTATGACGGTTTAGCCAAAAACATTCAGTACTTC.

The CDR3 region is CSVASGSRYEQYF. As DNA, the CDR3 is TGCAGCGTCGCCTCCGGGAGCCGCTACGAGCAGTACTTC. This chain uses TRBV29-1 with TRBJ2-7; the D gene is possibly TRBD2 (6 bases). There are 13 residues in the CDR3. CDR1 is SQVTM and CDR2 is ANQGSEA in the germline V gene. V lost 6 bases and J lost 3, with 15 bases in between.

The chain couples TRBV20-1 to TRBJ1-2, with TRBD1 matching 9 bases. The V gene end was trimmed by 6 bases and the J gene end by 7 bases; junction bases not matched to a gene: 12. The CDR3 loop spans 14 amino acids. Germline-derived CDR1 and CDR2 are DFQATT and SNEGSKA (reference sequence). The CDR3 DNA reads TGCAGTGCGCCGCACACAGGGGGCGAGGTTGGCTACACCTTC. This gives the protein CSAPHTGGEVGYTF.